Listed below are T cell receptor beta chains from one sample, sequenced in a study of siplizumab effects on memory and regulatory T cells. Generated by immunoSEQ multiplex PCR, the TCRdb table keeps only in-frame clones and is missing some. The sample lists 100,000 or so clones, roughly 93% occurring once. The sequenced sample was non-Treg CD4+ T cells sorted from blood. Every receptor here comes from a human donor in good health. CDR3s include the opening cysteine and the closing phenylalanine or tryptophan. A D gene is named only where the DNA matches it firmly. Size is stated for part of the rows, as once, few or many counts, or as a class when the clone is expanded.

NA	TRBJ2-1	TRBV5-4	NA	CASSSPGNEQFF	TGTGCCAGCAGCTCGCCCGGCAATGAGCAGTTCTTC
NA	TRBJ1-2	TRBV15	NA	CATSRAAGVKNYGYTF	TGTGCCACCAGCAGAGCCGCGGGGGTGAAAAACTATGGCTACACCTTC
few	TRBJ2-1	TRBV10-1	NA	CASSGGTNYNEQFF	TGCGCCAGCAGTGGAGGGACAAACTACAATGAGCAGTTCTTC
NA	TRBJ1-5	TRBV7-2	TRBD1	CASSLVGTGLEVNQPQHF	TGTGCCAGCAGCTTAGTGGGGACAGGGCTGGAGGTAAATCAGCCCCAGCATTTT
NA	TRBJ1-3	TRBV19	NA	CASSNLGQTFSGNTIYF	TGTGCCAGTAGCAACCTCGGACAGACCTTCTCTGGAAACACCATATATTTT
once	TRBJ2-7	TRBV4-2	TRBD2	CASSRGAGASSYEQYF	TGTGCCAGCAGCCGGGGAGCGGGGGCAAGCTCCTACGAGCAGTACTTC
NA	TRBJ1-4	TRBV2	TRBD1	CASSARGLISFFNEKLFF	TGTGCCAGCAGTGCTAGGGGGCTCATCAGTTTCTTTAATGAAAAACTGTTTTTT
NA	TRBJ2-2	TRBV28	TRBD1	CASSFRGPPGELFF	TGTGCCAGCAGTTTTAGGGGGCCCCCCGGGGAGCTGTTTTTT
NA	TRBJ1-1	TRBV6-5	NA	CASSYIGRNTEAFF	TGTGCCAGCAGTTACATTGGCAGGAACACTGAAGCTTTCTTT
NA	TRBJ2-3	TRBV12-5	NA	CASGGSTDTQYF	TGTGCTAGTGGTGGGAGCACAGATACGCAGTATTTT
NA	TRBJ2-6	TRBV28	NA	CASSSTASGANVLTF	TGTGCCAGCAGTTCGACAGCCTCTGGGGCCAACGTCCTGACTTTC
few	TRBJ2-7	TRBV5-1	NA	CASSRGQRYEQYF	TGCGCCAGCAGCCGCGGACAGCGCTACGAGCAGTACTTC
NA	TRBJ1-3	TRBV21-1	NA	CASSKNSGRSSGNTIYF	TGTGCCAGCAGCAAGAATTCGGGTAGAAGCTCTGGAAACACCATATATTTT
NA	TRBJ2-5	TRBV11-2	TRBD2	CASSSHLAGVETQYF	TGTGCCAGCAGCTCCCACCTAGCGGGGGTGGAGACCCAGTACTTC
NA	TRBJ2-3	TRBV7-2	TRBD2	CASSLDAAGDTQYF	TGTGCCAGCAGCTTAGATGCAGCGGGGGATACGCAGTATTTT
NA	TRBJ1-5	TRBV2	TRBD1	CASRLTGGPNQPQHF	TGTGCCAGCAGGTTAACAGGGGGCCCCAATCAGCCCCAGCATTTT
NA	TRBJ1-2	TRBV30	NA	CAWRTAGAGGYTF	TGTGCCTGGAGGACCGCGGGGGCGGGGGGCTACACCTTC
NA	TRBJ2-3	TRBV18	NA	CASSPKSGQSSTDTQYF	TGTGCCAGCTCACCAAAGTCGGGGCAGAGTAGCACAGATACGCAGTATTTT
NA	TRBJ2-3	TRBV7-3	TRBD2	CASSLLGLAGADTQYF	TGTGCCAGCAGCTTATTAGGGCTAGCGGGGGCCGATACGCAGTATTTT
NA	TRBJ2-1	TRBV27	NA	CASSLLTGTPNEQFF	TGTGCCAGCAGTTTACTGACGGGGACCCCCAATGAGCAGTTCTTC
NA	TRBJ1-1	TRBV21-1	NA	CASSKELETHMNTEAFF	TGTGCCAGCAGCAAAGAATTGGAGACCCATATGAACACTGAAGCTTTCTTT
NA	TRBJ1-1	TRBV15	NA	CATSRDEGVNTEAFF	TGTGCCACCAGCAGAGACGAGGGGGTGAACACTGAAGCTTTCTTT
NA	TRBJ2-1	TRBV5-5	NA	CASSLVGPLEQFF	TGTGCCAGCAGCTTGGTCGGGCCGCTAGAGCAGTTCTTC
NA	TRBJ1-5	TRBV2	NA	CASKEGNQPQHF	TGTGCCAGCAAAGAGGGCAATCAGCCCCAGCATTTT
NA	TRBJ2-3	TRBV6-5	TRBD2	CASSPRTRSTDTQYF	TGTGCCAGCAGTCCCAGGACTAGATCAACAGATACGCAGTATTTT
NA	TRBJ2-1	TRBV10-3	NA	CAISANNEQFF	TGTGCCATCAGTGCGAACAATGAGCAGTTCTTC
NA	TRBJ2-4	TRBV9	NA	CASSVAGTENIQYF	TGTGCCAGCAGCGTAGCCGGTACAGAAAACATTCAGTACTTC
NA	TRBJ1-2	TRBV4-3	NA	CASSQELQVVGYTF	TGCGCCAGCAGCCAAGAATTACAGGTCGTCGGCTACACCTTC
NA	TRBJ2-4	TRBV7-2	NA	CASSVRGTKNIQYF	TGTGCCAGCAGCGTCAGGGGCACCAAAAACATTCAGTACTTC